Listed below are T cell receptor beta chains from one sample, sequenced in a study of shared clonotypes between healthy human individuals. The protocol was immunoSEQ multiplex PCR, while the TCRdb copy is restricted to in-frame clones and leaves out a portion. The sample lists roughly 2.1 million clones; about 93% were seen once. The sequencing sample was made of naive CD8+ T cells from PBMCs. These TCRs come from a man between 18 and 35 years old in good health. Some clones in this sample may be carry-over from other donors' samples. Both conserved end residues are part of each CDR3. Fields, in order: V gene, J gene, clone size, D gene, CDR3 protein, CDR3 DNA. D genes are given only for firm matches. Where a row states a size, it is once, few, many or the class of an expanded clone; other rows omit it.

V gene: TRBV5-8; J gene: TRBJ2-7; clone size: .; D gene: TRBD1; CDR3 protein: CASRPPTGQVLYEQYF; CDR3 DNA: TGTGCCAGCAGACCGCCCACAGGACAGGTACTATACGAGCAGTACTTC
V gene: TRBV6-5; J gene: TRBJ2-7; clone size: .; D gene: .; CDR3 protein: CATWRDYEQYF; CDR3 DNA: TGTGCCACCTGGAGGGATTACGAGCAGTACTTC
V gene: TRBV14; J gene: TRBJ2-1; clone size: .; D gene: .; CDR3 protein: CASSPSYESLRETYNEQFF; CDR3 DNA: TGTGCCAGCAGCCCCAGTTATGAGAGCCTTAGGGAGACTTACAATGAGCAGTTCTTC
V gene: TRBV4-1; J gene: TRBJ1-3; clone size: .; D gene: .; CDR3 protein: CASSPTVSGVGSSGNTIYF; CDR3 DNA: TGCGCCAGCAGCCCGACGGTCTCAGGGGTGGGGAGCTCTGGAAACACCATATATTTT
V gene: TRBV7-2; J gene: TRBJ1-5; clone size: .; D gene: .; CDR3 protein: CASSLSLDSNQPQHF; CDR3 DNA: TGTGCCAGCAGCTTATCCCTTGATAGCAATCAGCCCCAGCATTTT
V gene: TRBV5-1; J gene: TRBJ2-7; clone size: .; D gene: .; CDR3 protein: CASSLDPSSYEQYF; CDR3 DNA: TGCGCCAGCAGCCTGGACCCTAGCTCCTACGAGCAGTACTTC
V gene: TRBV9; J gene: TRBJ2-2; clone size: .; D gene: .; CDR3 protein: CASSRGGELFF; CDR3 DNA: TGTGCCAGCAGTCGGGGCGGGGAGCTGTTTTTT
V gene: TRBV7-9; J gene: TRBJ1-1; clone size: .; D gene: .; CDR3 protein: CASSPYGTEAFF; CDR3 DNA: TGTGCCAGCAGTCCCTACGGCACTGAAGCTTTCTTT
V gene: TRBV7-6; J gene: TRBJ2-7; clone size: once; D gene: .; CDR3 protein: CASSGDRGAFYEQYF; CDR3 DNA: TGTGCCAGCAGCGGTGACCGGGGCGCTTTCTACGAGCAGTACTTC
V gene: TRBV5-6; J gene: TRBJ1-4; clone size: .; D gene: .; CDR3 protein: CASSLDRDYDEKLFF; CDR3 DNA: TGTGCCAGCAGCTTGGACAGGGATTATGATGAAAAACTGTTTTTT
V gene: TRBV27; J gene: TRBJ2-1; clone size: .; D gene: .; CDR3 protein: CASSPLDGDEQFF; CDR3 DNA: TGTGCCAGCAGTCCCCTAGACGGAGATGAGCAGTTCTTC
V gene: TRBV7-2; J gene: TRBJ2-3; clone size: .; D gene: .; CDR3 protein: CASSRLGTSTDTQYF; CDR3 DNA: TGTGCCAGCAGCCGCCTTGGGACTAGCACAGATACGCAGTATTTT
V gene: TRBV11-3; J gene: TRBJ2-7; clone size: .; D gene: TRBD2; CDR3 protein: CASSHDWSGRLGYEQYF; CDR3 DNA: TGTGCCAGCAGCCACGACTGGAGCGGGAGGCTCGGGTACGAGCAGTACTTC
V gene: TRBV12-5; J gene: TRBJ1-1; clone size: .; D gene: .; CDR3 protein: CASGLVGGEAFF; CDR3 DNA: TGTGCTAGTGGTTTGGTAGGGGGTGAAGCTTTCTTT
V gene: TRBV5-8; J gene: TRBJ2-1; clone size: .; D gene: .; CDR3 protein: CASSLGANGGEQFF; CDR3 DNA: TGTGCCAGCAGCTTGGGAGCGAATGGGGGTGAGCAGTTCTTC
V gene: TRBV4-1; J gene: TRBJ2-1; clone size: once; D gene: .; CDR3 protein: CASSQDPGRGDNEQFF; CDR3 DNA: TGCGCCAGCAGCCAAGATCCGGGACGGGGAGACAATGAGCAGTTCTTC
V gene: TRBV9; J gene: TRBJ2-5; clone size: .; D gene: .; CDR3 protein: CASSPGETQYF; CDR3 DNA: TGTGCCAGCAGCCCGGGGGAGACCCAGTACTTC
V gene: TRBV7-9; J gene: TRBJ1-1; clone size: few; D gene: TRBD1; CDR3 protein: CASSRSTGGRGAFF; CDR3 DNA: TGTGCCAGCAGCCGTTCAACAGGGGGAAGAGGAGCTTTCTTT
V gene: TRBV11-2; J gene: TRBJ1-1; clone size: .; D gene: .; CDR3 protein: CASSLDRMGSLEAFF; CDR3 DNA: TGTGCCAGCAGCTTAGATCGTATGGGGAGCCTAGAAGCTTTCTTT
V gene: TRBV7-9; J gene: TRBJ2-1; clone size: .; D gene: .; CDR3 protein: CASSLEYRYNEQFF; CDR3 DNA: TGTGCCAGCAGCTTAGAGTACAGATACAATGAGCAGTTCTTC
V gene: TRBV10-3; J gene: TRBJ2-7; clone size: .; D gene: .; CDR3 protein: CAISEFIEWAPHSYEQYF; CDR3 DNA: TGTGCCATCAGTGAGTTCATCGAGTGGGCACCCCACTCCTACGAGCAGTACTTC
V gene: TRBV9; J gene: TRBJ1-1; clone size: .; D gene: TRBD1; CDR3 protein: CASSVDRDRGPNTEAFF; CDR3 DNA: TGTGCCAGCAGCGTAGACCGGGACAGGGGACCGAACACTGAAGCTTTCTTT
V gene: TRBV28; J gene: TRBJ2-7; clone size: .; D gene: .; CDR3 protein: CASSLGMEQYF; CDR3 DNA: TGTGCCAGCAGTTTAGGGATGGAGCAGTACTTC
V gene: TRBV7-6; J gene: TRBJ2-1; clone size: .; D gene: TRBD1; CDR3 protein: CASSPTPGQGVNEQFF; CDR3 DNA: TGTGCCAGCAGCCCGACGCCGGGACAGGGAGTTAATGAGCAGTTCTTC
V gene: TRBV27; J gene: TRBJ2-7; clone size: .; D gene: .; CDR3 protein: CASSLAPLGRPYEQYF; CDR3 DNA: TGTGCCAGCAGTTTAGCTCCCCTCGGGAGACCTTACGAGCAGTACTTC
V gene: TRBV2; J gene: TRBJ1-2; clone size: .; D gene: .; CDR3 protein: CASVVSNYGYTF; CDR3 DNA: TGTGCCAGTGTGGTTAGTAACTATGGCTACACCTTC
V gene: TRBV4-3; J gene: TRBJ2-5; clone size: .; D gene: .; CDR3 protein: CASSQDDGGWETQYF; CDR3 DNA: TGCGCCAGCAGCCAAGACGATGGAGGGTGGGAGACCCAGTACTTC
V gene: TRBV5-8; J gene: TRBJ1-5; clone size: .; D gene: .; CDR3 protein: CASSSLPLVRPQHF; CDR3 DNA: TGTGCCAGCAGCTCCCTCCCGCTAGTGAGGCCCCAGCATTTT
V gene: TRBV5-1; J gene: TRBJ2-4; clone size: .; D gene: .; CDR3 protein: CASSLATGNIQYF; CDR3 DNA: TGCGCCAGCAGCTTGGCCACTGGGAACATTCAGTACTTC
V gene: TRBV10-3; J gene: TRBJ2-7; clone size: .; D gene: TRBD2; CDR3 protein: CAISGLAGGGSYEQYF; CDR3 DNA: TGTGCCATCAGTGGACTAGCGGGAGGGGGGTCCTACGAGCAGTACTTC
V gene: TRBV7-6; J gene: TRBJ2-7; clone size: .; D gene: TRBD1; CDR3 protein: CASSFGNRGQEEQYF; CDR3 DNA: TGTGCCAGCAGCTTTGGTAACAGGGGACAGGAAGAGCAGTACTTC